These 24 T cell receptor beta chains were all obtained from the same sample, sequenced in a study of blood T cell repertoires in COVID-19 (dated by TCRdb to about 2020). To prepare the library, the immunoSEQ multiplex PCR assay was applied. The table comes from immuneACCESS by way of TCRdb, which keeps in-frame sequences with V and J called. Part of the clones is missing from these tables; in studies checked, under half for an unresolved V gene and the rest for unknown reasons. The sample records 70,000 to 85,000 clones, around 88% of which are singletons. Together, the top ten hold around two fifths of the sample. Input material: peripheral blood. These receptors came from an elderly man with active or convalescent COVID-19.

The chain links TRBV24-1 to TRBJ2-4, with TRBD1 as a possible D gene (6 bases). The CDR3 sequence is 15 residues long. Germline values: CDR1 KGHDR, CDR2 SFDVKD. V lost 3 bases, J lost 7 bases, and 15 bases lay in between. The CDR3 loop is CATSDPRDTGNIQYF. The CDR3 nucleotides read TGTGCCACCAGTGATCCAAGGGACACGGGGAACATTCAGTACTTC.

The chain combines TRBV6-6 with TRBJ2-7; 11 bases are shared with TRBD1. Per germline, CDR1 MNHNY and CDR2 SVGAGI (reference sequence). The CDR3 runs to 15 residues. J gave up 3 bases and V 6 bases, and 7 bases lay outside the gene matches. CDR3 bases: TGTGCCAGCAGCGGACGGACAGGGGGCAGCTACGAGCAGTACTTC. Its translation is CASSGRTGGSYEQYF.

V usage is TRBV18 and J usage is TRBJ1-1; D gene unclear. V was pared by 6 bases and J by 3 bases, with 11 bases between. The CDR3 contains 13 residues. Per germline, CDR1 KGHSH and CDR2 LQKENI. The CDR3 sequence is CASSTSGDTEAFF. In DNA, the CDR3 is TGTGCCAGCTCCACATCCGGGGACACTGAAGCTTTCTTT.

V gene TRBV19 combines with J gene TRBJ1-1; D is uncertain. Per the germline V gene, CDR1 is LNHDA and CDR2 is SQIVND (reference sequence). CDR3 size: 17 residues. Trimming left V 3 bases short and J 3 bases short, with 20 bases between. CDR3 sequence: CASSISFVGRFHTEAFF. CDR3 DNA: TGTGCCAGTAGTATTTCGTTTGTCGGCAGGTTCCACACTGAAGCTTTCTTT.

This clone was picked up one time. The chain has TRBV6-5 and TRBJ2-2; D is perhaps TRBD1 (5 bases). Germline lookup yields CDR1 MNHEY and CDR2 SVGAGI. The CDR3 spans 15 residues. V lost 2 bases and J 0 bases, leaving 7 bases between the germline ends. In DNA form, the CDR3 reads TGTGCCAGCAGTTACAGGGGCGCGAACACCGGGGAGCTGTTTTTT. Its translation: CASSYRGANTGELFF.

A word on this clone: An end of the junction does not agree with germline; a read error may underlie this. The chain combines TRBV6-1 with TRBJ1-6; tentatively, D is TRBD1 (6 bases). CDR1 is MNHNS, CDR2 SASEGT, per germline. The CDR3 length is 16 residues. DNA for the CDR3: TGTGCCAGCAGTCAAGCCGGGACATCGTATAATTCACCCCTCCACTTT. Protein: CASSQAGTSYNSPLHF.

This clone has a single count. V and J are TRBV18 and TRBJ1-3; possible D gene TRBD1, 6 bases. The CDR3 runs to 18 residues. Between the trimmed V and J ends, which lost 5 bases and 2 bases, there was a span of 22 bases. The germline CDR1 and CDR2 sequences are KGHSH and LQKENI. The CDR3 spells CASSTSSGTPKTGNTIYF. In nucleotides, the CDR3 is TGTGCCAGCTCAACGAGTAGCGGGACACCCAAAACTGGAAACACCATATATTTT.

The gene calls are TRBV6-5 and TRBJ1-2; no firm D call. The germline V gene encodes CDR1 MNHEY and CDR2 SVGAGI. Trimming shortened V by 10 bases and J by 8 bases, and 11 bases separated the two germline ends. This CDR3 has 10 residues. CDR3 in amino acids: CATGLPGYTF. The CDR3 DNA is TGTGCCACAGGCCTGCCCGGCTACACCTTC.

V gene TRBV25-1 combines with J gene TRBJ2-5, with D perhaps TRBD1 (6 bases). Trimming took off 3 bases at V and 3 bases at J, with 14 bases between the two ends. Germline V CDR1 and CDR2: MGHDK, SYGVNS. The CDR3 sequence is 15 residues long. The CDR3 sequence: CASSEQGYLEETQYF. CDR3 bases: TGTGCCAGCAGTGAGCAGGGGTATCTAGAAGAGACCCAGTACTTC.

The V call is TRBV4-3, the J call TRBJ1-5; weak D call: TRBD1 (5 bases). V was cut by 1 base and J by 7 bases, with 17 bases left in between. Germline lookup yields CDR1 LGHNA and CDR2 YSLEER. This CDR3 has 16 amino acids. In nucleotides, the CDR3 is TGCGCCAGCAGCCAAGGACTTGGGGGGAGCGGCCAGCCCCAGCATTTT. Residues: CASSQGLGGSGQPQHF.

The chain carries TRBV4-1 and TRBJ1-5; TRBD1 is a possible D gene (6 bases). The CDR3 covers 16 residues. Trimming took off 0 bases at V and 0 bases at J, with 9 bases between the two ends. In germline, CDR1 is MGHRA, CDR2 YSYEKL. CDR3 region: CASSQEGRGSNQPQHF. CDR3 in DNA: TGCGCCAGCAGCCAAGAGGGCAGGGGTAGCAATCAGCCCCAGCATTTT.

The chain carries TRBV28 and TRBJ2-1; 8 nucleotides match TRBD2. The V gene end was trimmed by 1 base and the J gene end by 1 base; junction bases not matched to a gene: 3. The germline V gene encodes CDR1 MDHEN and CDR2 SYDVKM. The CDR3 is 16 amino acids. In DNA form, the CDR3 reads TGTGCCAGCAGTTTATACGGCGGGAGGTCCTACAATGAGCAGTTCTTC. Protein: CASSLYGGRSYNEQFF. Looking up the rest from reference TRBV28 and TRBJ2-1 gives the full variable domain: DVKVTQSSRYLVKRTGEKVFLECVQDMDHENMFWYRQDPGLGLRLIYFSYDVKMKEKGDIPEGYSVSREKKERFSLILESASTNQTSMYLCASSLYGGRSYNEQFFGPGTRLTVL.

The V and J genes are TRBV9 and TRBJ1-2, with 10 bases aligning to TRBD1. Germline loops: CDR1 SGDLS, CDR2 YYNGEE. The CDR3 length is 15 residues. With V trimmed by 2 bases and J by 8 bases, 9 bases remained unmatched. The CDR3 sequence is CASSVTGTGVLGYTF. The CDR3, as DNA: TGTGCCAGCAGCGTTACCGGGACAGGGGTTTTGGGCTACACCTTC.

V is TRBV29-1 and J is TRBJ1-4, with D possibly TRBD1 on 5 matching bases. V was shortened by 2 bases and J by 8 bases, with 6 bases between the two germline ends. CDR1 and CDR2 from the germline V gene are SQVTM and ANQGSEA. The CDR3 extends over 11 amino acids. CDR3 sequence reads: CSVERGEKLFF. Here the CDR3 DNA reads TGCAGCGTTGAAAGGGGCGAAAAACTGTTTTTT.

The genes are TRBV6-5 and TRBJ2-3, with D perhaps matching TRBD2 (6 bases). The CDR3 extends over 14 amino acids. Trimming pared 10 bases from V and 3 bases from J, leaving 17 bases between. Germline CDR1 is MNHEY and CDR2 is SVGAGI. CDR3 coding DNA: TGTGCCATCCGGAGGGCCACCGTGACAGATACGCAGTATTTT. It translates to CAIRRATVTDTQYF.

This chain connects TRBV6-1 to TRBJ2-1; 7 bases align to TRBD1. Germline CDR1 and CDR2: MNHNS and SASEGT. Trimming at V came to 2 bases and at J to 3 bases, leaving 7 bases not matched to a gene. The CDR3 covers 16 residues. In DNA, the CDR3 is TGTGCCAGCAGTGAATCGGGCCCAGGGGGCTACAATGAGCAGTTCTTC. Translated, it gives CASSESGPGGYNEQFF.

This clone is a singleton in its sample. The chain has TRBV27 and TRBJ2-7, with a tentative D call TRBD1 (6 bases). CDR3 length equals 14 residues. Looked up from germline, CDR1 is MNHEY and CDR2 is SMNVEV (reference sequence). Trimming stripped 0 bases from V and 6 bases from J, with 12 bases between. The CDR3: CASSLSQGPGEQYF. For the CDR3, the DNA is TGTGCCAGCAGTTTATCACAGGGTCCTGGCGAGCAGTACTTC.

DNA of the CDR3: TGTGCCAGCAGCTTAGTTGCAGGGGTGGGTGGCTACACCTTC. It translates to CASSLVAGVGGYTF. This sequence joins TRBV7-2 and TRBJ1-2; D perhaps matches TRBD1 (6 bases). The V end lost 1 base, the J end lost 7 bases, and 13 bases lay between the germline ends. Looked up from germline, CDR1 is SGHTA and CDR2 is FQGNSA. There are 14 residues in the CDR3.

The CDR3 sequence: CASSPTSGGSLSGNTIYF. CDR3 bases: TGTGCCAGCTCACCTACTTCAGGGGGATCACTATCTGGAAACACCATATATTTT. The rearrangement links TRBV18 to TRBJ1-3; 7 bases fit TRBD1. The CDR3 totals 18 residues. J gave up 1 base and V 3 bases, and 12 bases lay outside the gene matches. Germline lookup yields CDR1 KGHSH and CDR2 LQKENI.

The rearrangement joins TRBV6-5 to TRBJ1-3; a possible D gene is TRBD1 (5 bases). CDR3 length equals 14 residues. In germline, CDR1 is MNHEY, CDR2 SVGAGI. V lost 8 bases and J 0 bases, leaving 11 bases between the germline ends. CDR3 in DNA: TGTGCCAGCGGGGCGGCCCTCTCTGGAAACACCATATATTTT. Protein: CASGAALSGNTIYF.

This clone was recorded a few times. DNA for the CDR3: TGTGCCAGCAGTTTGGGACAGCTCTCTCTGTATGGCTACACCTTC. The encoded protein is CASSLGQLSLYGYTF. V and J are TRBV28 and TRBJ1-2; TRBD1 matches 7 bases. Germline V gene data show CDR1 as MDHEN and CDR2 as SYDVKM. Unmatched junction bases numbered 9, after V lost 3 bases and J lost 5 bases. This CDR3 is 15 amino acids long.

The chain couples TRBV9 to TRBJ1-5; D is undetermined. This CDR3 has 13 amino acids. CDR1 and CDR2 from the germline V gene are SGDLS and YYNGEE. V lost 3 bases to trimming and J lost 7 bases, with 11 bases between them. In DNA form, the CDR3 reads TGTGCCAGCAGCGAGAGGGAATCCCAGCCCCAGCATTTT. Encoded protein: CASSERESQPQHF. Based on the CDR3 plus reference TRBV9 and TRBJ1-5, the full variable domain is DSGVTQTPKHLITATGQRVTLRCSPRSGDLSVYWYQQSLDQGLQFLIQYYNGEERAKGNILERFSAQQFPDLHSELNLSSLELGDSALYFCASSERESQPQHFGDGTRLSIL.

This chain connects TRBV7-8 to TRBJ2-1; 10 bases are a match to TRBD1. The CDR3 sequence is 15 residues long. J gave up 9 bases and V 2 bases, and 7 bases lay outside the gene matches. Germline CDR1 SGHVS, CDR2 FQNEAQ. CDR3 in amino acids: CASSLIGTGVREQFF. The CDR3 nucleotides read TGTGCCAGCAGCTTAATTGGGACAGGGGTGCGTGAGCAGTTCTTC.

Many counts were recorded for this clone. The V gene is TRBV28, the J gene TRBJ1-3; the match to TRBD1 covers 8 bases. The CDR3 extends over 13 amino acids. J gave up 6 bases and V 6 bases, and 4 bases lay outside the gene matches. Germline CDR1 and CDR2: MDHEN and SYDVKM. CDR3 residues: CASSRGLENTIYF. Here the CDR3 DNA reads TGTGCCAGCAGCAGGGGGCTGGAAAACACCATATATTTT. Supplemented by reference TRBV28 and TRBJ1-3, the full variable domain reads DVKVTQSSRYLVKRTGEKVFLECVQDMDHENMFWYRQDPGLGLRLIYFSYDVKMKEKGDIPEGYSVSREKKERFSLILESASTNQTSMYLCASSRGLENTIYFGEGSWLTVV.